The 7 T cell receptor beta chains below come from one sample, sequenced in a study of technical replicates of blood from several donors. TCRdb keeps only in-frame clones here, not all; method: immunoSEQ multiplex PCR. The sample records 60,000 to 85,000 clones, about 94% being singletons. Material: T cells isolated from PBMCs. These receptors originate from a human donor in good health.

The chain carries TRBV6-5 and TRBJ2-7; 8 bases are shared with TRBD2. The CDR3 runs 13 residues. Germline trimming cut 6 bases from V and 4 bases from J; bases unmatched to any gene: 5. CDR1 and CDR2 from the germline V gene are MNHEY and SVGAGI. The CDR3, as DNA: TGTGCCAGCAGCGGGAGGGCTCGGTACGAGCAGTACTTC. It codes for CASSGRARYEQYF.

The chain has TRBV7-6 and TRBJ2-5; a weak D match, TRBD2 (7 bases). Trimming took 2 bases from V and 5 from J, leaving 12 bases between them. CDR1 SGHVS and CDR2 FNYEAQ come from the germline V gene. This CDR3 region has 14 residues. The CDR3 region is CASSLRGASETQYF. CDR3 nucleotides: TGTGCCAGCAGCTTACGGGGGGCGTCGGAGACCCAGTACTTC.

V and J are TRBV6-6 and TRBJ2-3; a possible D gene is TRBD2 (6 bases). V dropped 0 bases and J dropped 1 base, with 8 bases sitting between them. Germline V gene lookup returns CDR1 MNHNY and CDR2 SVGAGI (reference sequence). The CDR3 has 15 amino acids. CDR3 loop: CASSYSVAGTDTQYF. The CDR3 DNA reads TGTGCCAGCAGTTACTCAGTAGCGGGCACAGATACGCAGTATTTT.

This chain uses TRBV5-1 with TRBJ2-6; D is possibly TRBD2 (5 bases). The CDR3 extends over 15 amino acids. Germline V CDR1 and CDR2: SGHRS, YFSETQ. V lost 5 bases, J lost 1 base, and 10 bases lay in between. For the CDR3, the DNA is TGCGCCAGCAGTGAGGGCCATTCTGGGGCCAACGTCCTGACTTTC. Translation gives CASSEGHSGANVLTF.

The chain is built from TRBV6-6 and TRBJ1-1; D is unclear. Germline V lookup: CDR1 MNHNY, CDR2 SVGAGI (reference sequence). Trimming took off 2 bases at V and 6 bases at J, with 13 bases between the two ends. CDR3 length: 14 residues. The CDR3, as DNA: TGTGCCAGCAGTTACGAGGAGGGAATGCCTGAAGCTTTCTTT. It specifies CASSYEEGMPEAFF.

This rearrangement joins TRBV10-3 to TRBJ2-7, with TRBD1 matching over 8 bases. This CDR3 comprises 14 residues. V lost 11 bases to trimming and J lost 2 bases; unmatched junction nucleotides: 11. Germline assignment: CDR1 ENHRY and CDR2 SYGVKD. CDR3 amino acids: CAAQGGGPTYEQYF. The CDR3 DNA sequence: TGTGCCGCACAGGGGGGCGGGCCGACCTACGAGCAGTACTTC.

This rearrangement joins TRBV6-1 to TRBJ1-4; D is uncertain. CDR1 MNHNS and CDR2 SASEGT come from the germline V gene. CDR3 length: 13 residues. V shed 1 base and J shed 8 bases, with 8 bases lying between them. CDR3 residues: CASSEGYREKLFF. DNA for the CDR3: TGTGCCAGCAGTGAAGGGTATAGAGAAAAACTGTTTTTT.